This T cell receptor beta chain was identified in a study of T cell responses to AZD1222 COVID-19 vaccine. In germline, CDR1 is MGHRA, CDR2 YSYEKL. V gave up 5 bases and J gave up 4 bases, with 16 bases separating them. The CDR3 extends over 15 amino acids. The assay was immunoSEQ multiplex PCR, and TCRdb's table has in-frame clones only and misses some. The sample has about 66,000 clones; 90% to 95% are singletons. This chain uses TRBV4-1 with TRBJ2-3, with D possibly being TRBD2 (7 bases). The sequence was obtained from an adult who received the MenACWY meningococcal vaccine as a control. This specimen consisted of peripheral blood, obtained 28 days after the second dose of the MenACWY control vaccine. Here the CDR3 DNA reads TGCGCCAGCAGCTACGGGGGGCAAACGGCAGATACGCAGTATTTT. Translation: CASSYGGQTADTQYF.